These T cell receptor beta chains were read from a single sample in a study of T cell repertoires in cytomegalovirus infection. In TCRdb, the reads were re-called with MiXCR into one record per CDR3 protein. Among about 740,000 distinct CDR3 sequences, 35% were seen once, and the ten largest hold 2.5% to 3.5%. Sequenced material: PBMCs. The origin of the receptors is a human donor in good health (CMV status not recorded). Some clones in this sample may be carry-over from other donors' samples. CDR3s leave out the opening cysteine and the closing phenylalanine or tryptophan.

cdr3_length,j_call,v_call,cdr3_aa
12,TRBJ1-5,TRBV4-1,ASSRGTGYQPQH
11,TRBJ2-5,TRBV12-3/TRBV12-4,GSSSIFSETQY
12,TRBJ2-7,TRBV7-2,ASRQPGGSYEQY
14,TRBJ1-5,TRBV7-6,ASSLATSGDNQPQH
13,TRBJ1-1,TRBV7-6,ASSHPQGTNTEAF
16,TRBJ1-5,TRBV19,ASSSPGQGRQGNQPQH
11,TRBJ2-5,TRBV6-1,ASSLDRGKTQY
13,TRBJ2-7,TRBV7-2,ASNHREQIRDEQY
13,TRBJ2-5,TRBV20-1,SAFSWTGGQETQY
13,TRBJ1-6,TRBV7-8,ASSLGLGPTKPLH
9,TRBJ2-2,TRBV7-6,ASLTAGELF
11,TRBJ2-5,TRBV19,ASKLSGGETQY
12,TRBJ1-4,TRBV7-2,ASSLRQGGENLF
9,TRBJ2-1,TRBV5-6,ASSSLGKQF
14,TRBJ1-5,TRBV30,AWATGGLPAKQPQH
18,TRBJ2-6,TRBV29-1,SVPAEVRSDKFSGANVLT
13,TRBJ2-7,TRBV28,ASSFSAQGFYEQY
11,TRBJ2-1,TRBV7-9,ASSSDPENEQF
11,TRBJ2-7,TRBV28,ASSLFQDNEQY
13,TRBJ1-6,TRBV5-1,ASSLERTGSSPLQ
12,TRBJ1-5,TRBV29-1,SVVVERGNQPQH
14,TRBJ2-1,TRBV6-6,ASSLRASGGKYEQF
14,TRBJ1-5,TRBV12-3/TRBV12-4,ASSSRMADRAQPQH
18,TRBJ1-5,TRBV7-6,ASSTRLIGGLTLHNQPQH
16,TRBJ2-5,TRBV15,ATSRMVSGGSYQETQY
11,TRBJ2-1,TRBV24-1,ATSRRGGNEQF
15,TRBJ2-1,TRBV27,ASSGASGGSSYNEQF
10,TRBJ2-7,TRBV19,ASAGAYYEQY
14,TRBJ2-3,TRBV19,VSSTRTSGRTDTQY
12,TRBJ1-5,TRBV7-1,ASSPVTLNQPQH
10,TRBJ1-2,TRBV12-3/TRBV12-4,ASSFRGWGYT